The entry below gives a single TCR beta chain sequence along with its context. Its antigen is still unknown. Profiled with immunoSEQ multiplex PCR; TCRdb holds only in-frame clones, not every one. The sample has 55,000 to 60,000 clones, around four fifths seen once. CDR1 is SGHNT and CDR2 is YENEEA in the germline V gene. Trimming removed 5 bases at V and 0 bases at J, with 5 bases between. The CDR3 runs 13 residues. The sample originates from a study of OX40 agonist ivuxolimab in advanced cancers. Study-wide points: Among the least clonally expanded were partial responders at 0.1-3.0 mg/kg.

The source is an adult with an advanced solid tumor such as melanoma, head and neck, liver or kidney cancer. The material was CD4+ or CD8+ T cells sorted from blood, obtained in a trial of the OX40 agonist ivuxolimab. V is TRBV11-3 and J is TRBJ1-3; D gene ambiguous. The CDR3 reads CASSVTSGNTIYF. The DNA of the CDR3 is TGTGCCAGCAGCGTTACCTCTGGAAACACCATATATTTT.